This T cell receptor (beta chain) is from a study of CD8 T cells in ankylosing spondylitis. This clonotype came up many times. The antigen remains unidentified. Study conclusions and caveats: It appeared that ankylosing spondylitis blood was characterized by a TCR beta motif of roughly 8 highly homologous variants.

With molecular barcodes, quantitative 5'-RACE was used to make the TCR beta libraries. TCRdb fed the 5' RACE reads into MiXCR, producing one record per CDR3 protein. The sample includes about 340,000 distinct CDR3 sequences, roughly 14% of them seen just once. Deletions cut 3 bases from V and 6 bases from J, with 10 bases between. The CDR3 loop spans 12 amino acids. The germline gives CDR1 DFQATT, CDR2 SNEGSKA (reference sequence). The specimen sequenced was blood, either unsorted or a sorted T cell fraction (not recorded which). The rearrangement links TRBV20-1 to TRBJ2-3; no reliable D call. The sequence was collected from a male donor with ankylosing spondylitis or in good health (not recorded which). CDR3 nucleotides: TGCAGTGCTAGGGATGGGCGGGATACGCAGTATTTT. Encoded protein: CSARDGRDTQYF.